This T cell receptor (beta chain) appears in the sequencing data of a study of T-cell memory formation after mild COVID-19. This clonotype was detected a few times. Antigen unknown. TCRdb re-derived calls from the 5' RACE reads in MiXCR, one entry per CDR3 protein. This repertoire shows 290,000 or so distinct CDR3 sequences, approximately 19% found once; its top ten account for over 20%. Germline V CDR1 and CDR2: MNHEY, SVGEGT. The ends lost 5 bases at V and 1 base at J; junction bases unmatched: 4. CDR3 length equals 14 residues. General observations from the study: Memory cells collected pre-infection included some clones that later responded, suggesting cross-reactive memory joined. For contracting clones, CD4+ ones sat mainly in CM and EM, CD8+ in EMRA. Clones contracting over day 15 to 85 were CD4/CD8 balanced, with later expanders leaning CD4+.

Material for sequencing was PBMCs or a T cell subset sorted from them (not recorded which). The J gene is TRBJ2-5, the V gene TRBV6-2 or TRBV6-3; TRBD1 agrees at 7 bases. The receptor's source is a man younger than 30 who had mild COVID-19 (a few samples of this study predate the infection). Cell type and time point are not known. In DNA form, the CDR3 reads TGTGCCAGCAGTCGAGGACAGGCCCAAGAGACCCAGTACTTC. It codes for CASSRGQAQETQYF.